These 20 T cell receptor beta chains originate from one sample sequenced in a study of Graves' ophthalmopathy and Graves' hyperthyroidism. Investigators amplified TCR beta CDR3 regions from RNA transcripts. In the first round, RT-PCR was carried out with HTBI primers, and a multiplex PCR formed the second round. TCRdb passed the multiplex PCR reads through MiXCR, listing each CDR3 protein once. The sample includes about 620,000 distinct CDR3 sequences, 22% of them seen just once. Sequencing was done on a sample of peripheral blood. The receptors were sampled from a woman aged 18-29 years with stable Graves' hyperthyroidism. Some clones in this sample may be carry-over from other donors' samples.

This clonotype was counted between two and nine times. This chain uses TRBV28 with TRBJ2-7; the D is unclear. Germline CDR1 and CDR2: MDHEN and SYDVKM. This CDR3 contains 12 residues. V lost 2 bases to trimming and J lost 4 bases, with 6 bases between them. Here the CDR3 DNA reads TGTGCCAGCAGTTTAGTGATTTACGAGCAGTACTTC. Amino acids: CASSLVIYEQYF.

This clonotype was found many times. This chain joins TRBV12-3 or TRBV12-4 and TRBJ2-7; 9 bases match TRBD1. The V gene end was trimmed by 5 bases and the J gene end by 6 bases; junction bases not matched to a gene: 11. This CDR3 region has 15 residues. The CDR3 DNA is TGTGCCAGCAGTCACAACTCCGGGACAGGGAGCGAGCAGTACTTC. The encoded protein is CASSHNSGTGSEQYF.

This clonotype was found many times. V is TRBV15 and J is TRBJ1-2; unclear D gene. Between the trimmed V and J ends, which lost 0 bases and 8 bases, there was a span of 16 bases. The CDR3 consists of 15 residues. Germline CDR1 and CDR2: LNHNV and YYDKDF (reference sequence). DNA of the CDR3: TGTGCCACCAGCAGAGATGCTTTTAAGTTCGGCGGCTACACCTTC. Its translation: CATSRDAFKFGGYTF. The full variable domain, in which reference TRBV15 and TRBJ1-2 provide the parts outside the CDR3, is DAMVIQNPRYQVTQFGKPVTLSCSQTLNHNVMYWYQQKSSQAPKLLFHYYDKDFNNEADTPDNFQSRRPNTSFCFLDIRSPGLGDTAMYLCATSRDAFKFGGYTFGSGTRLTVV.

The chain is built from TRBV11-2 and TRBJ1-2; D unresolved. V was trimmed by 1 base and J by 2 bases, leaving 8 bases between them. Germline V gives CDR1 SGHAT, CDR2 FQNNGV. This CDR3 comprises 14 residues. The CDR3 region has the DNA TGTGCCAGCAGCTTAGGCCCACGAAACTATGGCTACACCTTC. Its protein is CASSLGPRNYGYTF. Using reference TRBV11-2 and TRBJ1-2 for the parts outside the CDR3, the full variable domain is EAGVAQSPRYKIIEKRQSVAFWCNPISGHATLYWYQQILGQGPKLLIQFQNNGVVDDSQLPKDRFSAERLKGVDSTLKIQPAKLEDSAVYLCASSLGPRNYGYTFGSGTRLTVV.

The genes are TRBV4-1 and TRBJ1-5, with D hard to call. CDR3 length: 15 residues. Germline-derived CDR1 and CDR2 are MGHRA and YSYEKL. V was shortened by 3 bases and J by 0 bases, with 9 bases between the two germline ends. Here the CDR3 reads CASSQGTYSNQPQHF. The CDR3, as DNA: TGCGCCAGCAGCCAGGGCACGTATAGCAATCAGCCCCAGCATTTT.

At least ten counts were recorded for this clonotype. The chain uses TRBV27 and TRBJ1-5; D perhaps matches TRBD1 (5 bases). The ends were cut back, 0 bases at V and 3 bases at J, with 15 bases in the middle. Germline-derived CDR1 and CDR2 are MNHEY and SMNVEV (reference sequence). CDR3 length: 17 amino acids. CDR3 in DNA: TGTGCCAGCAGTTTATCTGGGGGACGGAGCCTCAATCAGCCCCAGCATTTT. Translating gives CASSLSGGRSLNQPQHF.

This clonotype was counted at least ten times. The genes are TRBV28 and TRBJ1-2; D remains unclear. Trimming removed 6 bases at V and 8 bases at J, with 19 bases between. The germline gives CDR1 MDHEN, CDR2 SYDVKM. CDR3 length: 14 amino acids. Written as DNA, the CDR3 is TGTGCCAGCAGCTTCCCCGCGGCAGGAGGGGGCTACACCTTC. The encoded protein is CASSFPAAGGGYTF.

This clonotype was seen at least ten times. The rearrangement links TRBV6-1 to TRBJ2-7; the match to TRBD1 covers 9 bases. CDR3 size: 15 residues. The junction had 9 bases not matched to a gene; V was cut back by 6 bases and J by 3 bases. In germline, CDR1 is MNHNS, CDR2 SASEGT. This CDR3 is CASSWLPGQGYEQYF. In DNA form, the CDR3 reads TGTGCCAGCAGCTGGCTTCCGGGACAGGGCTACGAGCAGTACTTC.

This clonotype was counted ten times or more. The rearrangement joins TRBV7-9 to TRBJ1-2; no clear D. The V and J ends lost 7 bases and 2 bases respectively, with 14 bases between them. The length of the CDR3 is 14 residues. Germline V gene sequence: CDR1 SEHNR, CDR2 FQNEAQ (reference sequence). In DNA form, the CDR3 reads TGTGCCAGCACCCCGAACGGGGAGAACTATGGCTACACCTTC. As protein: CASTPNGENYGYTF.

This clonotype has at least ten counts. CDR3 amino acids: CASSDLLLVVTQYF. CDR3 in DNA: TGTGCCAGCAGTGATTTATTACTAGTCGTGACCCAGTACTTC. V is TRBV6-1 and J is TRBJ2-5, with TRBD2 as a possible D gene (5 bases). The CDR3 is 14 residues long. V was pared by 3 bases and J by 7 bases, with 15 bases between. CDR1 and CDR2 from the germline V gene are MNHNS and SASEGT.

This clonotype came up many times. The chain joins TRBV12-3 or TRBV12-4 to TRBJ1-5; D is ambiguous. V was clipped by 1 base and J by 3 bases, with 10 bases between them. The CDR3 covers 15 residues. CDR3 nucleotides: TGTGCCAGCAGTTTAGGATTCGGACCCAATCAGCCCCAGCATTTT. Protein: CASSLGFGPNQPQHF.

The chain carries TRBV20-1 and TRBJ2-7, with D hard to call. Per germline, CDR1 DFQATT and CDR2 SNEGSKA (reference sequence). The CDR3 spans 13 residues. V was clipped by 6 bases and J by 1 base, with 13 bases between them. The CDR3 loop is CSAPKTPSYEQYF. In DNA form, the CDR3 reads TGCAGTGCCCCTAAGACCCCTTCCTACGAGCAGTACTTC.

This clonotype was observed many times. The CDR3 nucleotides are TGTGCCAGCAGGGCAGAACAAACCCTATATAGCAATCAGCCCCAGCATTTT. The encoded protein is CASRAEQTLYSNQPQHF. The rearrangement joins TRBV2 to TRBJ1-5; D gene uncertain. The V end was cut by 6 bases, the J end by 0 bases, with 18 bases between. CDR1 SNHLY and CDR2 FYNNEI come from the germline V gene. The CDR3 is 17 amino acids.

J is TRBJ2-7 and V is TRBV19, with a possible D match to TRBD2 (5 bases). V lost 3 bases, J lost 0 bases, and 12 bases lay in between. The CDR3 length is 15 residues. Germline V gene sequence: CDR1 LNHDA, CDR2 SQIVND (reference sequence). CDR3 sequence reads: CASSIRDHSSYEQYF. In DNA form, the CDR3 reads TGTGCCAGTAGTATCCGGGATCATAGCTCCTACGAGCAGTACTTC.

This clonotype came up a few times. This chain joins TRBV18 and TRBJ1-3; no clear D. This CDR3 comprises 16 residues. Germline values: CDR1 KGHSH, CDR2 LQKENI. V was cut by 1 base and J by 7 bases, with 17 bases left in between. In DNA form, the CDR3 reads TGTGCCAGCTCACCACGGGCCAGTCTATCGGGGAACACCATATATTTT. Its translation: CASSPRASLSGNTIYF.

This clonotype was seen many times. The chain has TRBV19 and TRBJ2-7; no firm D call. Germline values: CDR1 LNHDA, CDR2 SQIVND (reference sequence). This CDR3 comprises 14 residues. V lost 3 bases, J lost 0 bases, and 9 bases lay in between. CDR3 nucleotide sequence: TGTGCCAGTAGTATTTCCACTACCTCCTACGAGCAGTACTTC. Residues: CASSISTTSYEQYF. Full variable domain (missing parts from reference TRBV19 and TRBJ2-7): DGGITQSPKYLFRKEGQNVTLSCEQNLNHDAMYWYRQDPGQGLRLIYYSQIVNDFQKGDIAEGYSVSREKKESFPLTVTSAQKNPTAFYLCASSISTTSYEQYFGPGTRLTVT.

The J gene is TRBJ1-1, the V gene TRBV12-3 or TRBV12-4; D remains unclear. The CDR3 spans 10 residues. V lost 8 bases, J lost 7 bases, and 8 bases lay in between. CDR3 region: CASVGVEAFF. The DNA of the CDR3 is TGTGCCAGCGTGGGAGTTGAAGCTTTCTTT.

This clonotype was seen a handful of times. CDR3 sequence reads: CAWSDTQAAFF. The CDR3 DNA follows: TGTGCCTGGAGTGACACCCAGGCGGCTTTCTTT. The gene calls are TRBV30 and TRBJ1-1; D gene uncertain. Between the trimmed V and J ends, which lost 1 base and 11 bases, there was a span of 11 bases. Germline-derived CDR1 and CDR2 are GTSNPN and SVGIG (reference sequence). This CDR3 region has 11 residues.

This clonotype has at least ten counts. The V gene is TRBV11-2, the J gene TRBJ1-1, with 8 bases that match TRBD1. After removal of 5 bases from V and 11 bases from J, the junction contained 7 bases not matched to a gene. This CDR3 contains 12 residues. Germline values: CDR1 SGHAT, CDR2 FQNNGV. In nucleotides, the CDR3 is TGTGCCAGCAGCCCAAACAGGGGGGGGGCTTTCTTT. It encodes CASSPNRGGAFF.

J is TRBJ1-1 and V is TRBV12-3 or TRBV12-4; possibly TRBD1 for D (6 bases). There are 15 residues in the CDR3. V gave up 3 bases and J gave up 3 bases, with 14 bases separating them. CDR3 in amino acids: CASSLGAGLHTEAFF. The CDR3 coding sequence is TGTGCCAGCAGTTTGGGGGCAGGGCTTCACACTGAAGCTTTCTTT.